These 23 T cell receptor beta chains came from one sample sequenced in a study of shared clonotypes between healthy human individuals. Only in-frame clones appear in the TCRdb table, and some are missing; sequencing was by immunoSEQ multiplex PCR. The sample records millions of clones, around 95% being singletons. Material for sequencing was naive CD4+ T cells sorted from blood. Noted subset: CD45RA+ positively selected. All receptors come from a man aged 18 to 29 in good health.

The CDR3 loop reads CASSPQQATEAFF. The CDR3 DNA reads TGCGCCAGCAGCCCACAGCAGGCCACTGAAGCTTTCTTT. The rearrangement links TRBV10-1 to TRBJ1-1; D is undetermined. V gave up 6 bases and J gave up 4 bases, with 12 bases separating them. The CDR3 is made up of 13 amino acids. Germline CDR1 and CDR2: WNHNN and SYGVQD (reference sequence).

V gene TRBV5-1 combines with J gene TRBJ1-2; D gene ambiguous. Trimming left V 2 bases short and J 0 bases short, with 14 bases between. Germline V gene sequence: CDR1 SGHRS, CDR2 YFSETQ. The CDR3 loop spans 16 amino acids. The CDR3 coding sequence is TGCGCCAGCAGCTTAAGGACTGACGCCCCTAACTATGGCTACACCTTC. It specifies CASSLRTDAPNYGYTF.

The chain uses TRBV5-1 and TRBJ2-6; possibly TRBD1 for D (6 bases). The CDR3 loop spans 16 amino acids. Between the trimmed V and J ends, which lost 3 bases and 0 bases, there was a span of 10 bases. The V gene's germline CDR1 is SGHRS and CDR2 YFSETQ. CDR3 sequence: CASSSQGVSGANVLTF. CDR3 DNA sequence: TGCGCCAGCAGCTCACAGGGTGTCTCTGGGGCCAACGTCCTGACTTTC.

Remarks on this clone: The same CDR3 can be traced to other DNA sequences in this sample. CDR3 coding DNA: TGTGCCAGCAGTTTTACTGGGAATTCACCCCTCCACTTT. It yields the protein CASSFTGNSPLHF. The rearrangement links TRBV28 to TRBJ1-6; D is uncertain. CDR1 is MDHEN, CDR2 SYDVKM, per germline. The CDR3 contains 13 residues. V gave up 3 bases and J gave up 7 bases, with 7 bases separating them.

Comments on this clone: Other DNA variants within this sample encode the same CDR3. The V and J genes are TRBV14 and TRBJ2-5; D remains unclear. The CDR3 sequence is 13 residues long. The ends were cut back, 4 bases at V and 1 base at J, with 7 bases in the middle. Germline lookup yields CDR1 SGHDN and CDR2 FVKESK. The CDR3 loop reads CASSRGLQETQYF. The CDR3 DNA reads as TGTGCCAGCAGCCGAGGTCTCCAAGAGACCCAGTACTTC.

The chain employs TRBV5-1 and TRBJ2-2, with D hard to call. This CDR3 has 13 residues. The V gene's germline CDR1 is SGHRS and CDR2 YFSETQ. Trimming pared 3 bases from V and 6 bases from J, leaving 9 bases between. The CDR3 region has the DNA TGCGCCAGCAGCTCCTCTCAGGCCGGGGAGCTGTTTTTT. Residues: CASSSSQAGELFF.

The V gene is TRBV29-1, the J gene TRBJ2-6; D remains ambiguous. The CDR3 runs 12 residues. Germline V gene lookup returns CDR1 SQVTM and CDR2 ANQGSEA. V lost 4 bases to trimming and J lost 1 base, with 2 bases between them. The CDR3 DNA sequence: TGCAGCGTTGCATCTGGGGCCAACGTCCTGACTTTC. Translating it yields CSVASGANVLTF.

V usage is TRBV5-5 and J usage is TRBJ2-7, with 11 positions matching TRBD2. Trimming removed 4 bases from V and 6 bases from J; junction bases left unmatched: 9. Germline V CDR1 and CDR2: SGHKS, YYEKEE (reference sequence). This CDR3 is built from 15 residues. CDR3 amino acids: CASSVLAGGVREQYF. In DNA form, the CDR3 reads TGTGCCAGCAGCGTATTAGCGGGAGGGGTGCGCGAGCAGTACTTC.

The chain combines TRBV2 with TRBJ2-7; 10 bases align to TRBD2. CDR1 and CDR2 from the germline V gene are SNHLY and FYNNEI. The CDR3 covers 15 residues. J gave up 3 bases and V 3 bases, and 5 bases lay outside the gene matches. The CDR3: CASSDWASGSYEQYF. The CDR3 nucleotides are TGTGCCAGCAGTGATTGGGCTAGCGGGAGCTACGAGCAGTACTTC.

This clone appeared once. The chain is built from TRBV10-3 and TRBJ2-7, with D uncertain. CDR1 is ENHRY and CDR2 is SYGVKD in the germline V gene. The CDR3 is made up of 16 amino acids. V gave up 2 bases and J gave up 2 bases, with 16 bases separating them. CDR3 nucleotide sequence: TGTGCCATCAGTGAGCCAGAAGGGCCGAGGCCCTACGAGCAGTACTTC. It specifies CAISEPEGPRPYEQYF.

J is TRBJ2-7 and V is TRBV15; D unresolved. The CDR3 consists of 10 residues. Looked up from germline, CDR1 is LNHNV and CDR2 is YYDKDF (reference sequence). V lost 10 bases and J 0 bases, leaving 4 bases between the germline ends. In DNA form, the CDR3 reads TGTGCCATCCTCTCCTACGAGCAGTACTTC. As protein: CAILSYEQYF.

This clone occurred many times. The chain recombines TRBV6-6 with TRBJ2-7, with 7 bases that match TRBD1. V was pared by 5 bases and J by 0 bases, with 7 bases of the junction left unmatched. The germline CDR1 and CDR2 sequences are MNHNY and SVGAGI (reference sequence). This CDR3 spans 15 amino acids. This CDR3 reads CASSRQGFGSYEQYF. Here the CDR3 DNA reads TGTGCCAGCAGTCGACAGGGTTTTGGCTCCTACGAGCAGTACTTC.

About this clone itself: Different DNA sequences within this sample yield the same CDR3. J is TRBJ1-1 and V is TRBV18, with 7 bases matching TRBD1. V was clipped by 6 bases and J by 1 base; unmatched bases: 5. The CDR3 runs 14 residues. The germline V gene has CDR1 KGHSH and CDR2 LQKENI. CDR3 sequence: CASSRDRANTEAFF. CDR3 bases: TGTGCCAGCTCGAGGGACAGAGCGAACACTGAAGCTTTCTTT.

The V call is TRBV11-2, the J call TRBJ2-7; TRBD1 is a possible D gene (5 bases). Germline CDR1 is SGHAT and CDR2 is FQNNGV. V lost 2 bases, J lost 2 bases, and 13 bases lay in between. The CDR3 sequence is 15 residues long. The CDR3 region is CASSLWSTAAYEQYF. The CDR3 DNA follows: TGTGCCAGCAGCTTATGGTCGACAGCAGCCTACGAGCAGTACTTC.

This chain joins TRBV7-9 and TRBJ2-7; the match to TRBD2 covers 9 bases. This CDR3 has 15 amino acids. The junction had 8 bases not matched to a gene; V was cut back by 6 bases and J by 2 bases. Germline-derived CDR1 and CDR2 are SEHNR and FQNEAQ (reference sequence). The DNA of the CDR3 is TGTGCCAGCAGAGGCGGGAGGGAGGCCGCCTACGAGCAGTACTTC. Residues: CASRGGREAAYEQYF.

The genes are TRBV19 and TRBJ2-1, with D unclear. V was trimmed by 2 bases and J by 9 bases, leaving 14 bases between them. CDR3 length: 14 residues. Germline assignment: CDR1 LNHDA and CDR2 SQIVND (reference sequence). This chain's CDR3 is CASSISRNIGEQFF. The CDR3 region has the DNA TGTGCCAGTAGTATAAGCAGGAATATAGGTGAGCAGTTCTTC.

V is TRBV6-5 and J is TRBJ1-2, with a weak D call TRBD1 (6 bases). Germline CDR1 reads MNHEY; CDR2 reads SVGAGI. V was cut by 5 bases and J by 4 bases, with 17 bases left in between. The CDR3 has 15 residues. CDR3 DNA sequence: TGTGCCAGCAGTCCCCGACAGGCTGGGAGCTATGGCTACACCTTC. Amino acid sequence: CASSPRQAGSYGYTF.

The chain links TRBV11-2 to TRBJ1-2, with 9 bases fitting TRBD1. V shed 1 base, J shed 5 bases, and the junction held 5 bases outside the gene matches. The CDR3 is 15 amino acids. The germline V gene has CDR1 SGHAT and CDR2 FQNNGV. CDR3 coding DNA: TGTGCCAGCAGCTTAGCTGGGACAGGGATGTATGGCTACACCTTC. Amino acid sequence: CASSLAGTGMYGYTF.

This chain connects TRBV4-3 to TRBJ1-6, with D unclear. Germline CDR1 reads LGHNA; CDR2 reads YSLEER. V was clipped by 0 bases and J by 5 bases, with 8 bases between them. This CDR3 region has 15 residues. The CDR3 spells CASSQDPANNSPLHF. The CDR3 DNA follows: TGCGCCAGCAGCCAAGACCCAGCTAATAATTCACCCCTCCACTTT.

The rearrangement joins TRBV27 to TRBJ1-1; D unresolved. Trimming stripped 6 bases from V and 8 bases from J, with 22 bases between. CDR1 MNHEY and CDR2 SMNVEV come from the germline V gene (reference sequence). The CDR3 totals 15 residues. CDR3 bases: TGTGCCAGCAGGATTATTGGTCGGGCGGTCTCCGAAGCTTTCTTT. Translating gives CASRIIGRAVSEAFF.

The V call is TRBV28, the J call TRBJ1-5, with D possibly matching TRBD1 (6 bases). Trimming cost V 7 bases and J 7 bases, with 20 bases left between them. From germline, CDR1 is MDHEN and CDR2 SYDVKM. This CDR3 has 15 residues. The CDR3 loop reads CASKSRNRETQPQHF. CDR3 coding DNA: TGTGCCAGCAAGTCTCGCAACAGGGAGACGCAGCCCCAGCATTTT.

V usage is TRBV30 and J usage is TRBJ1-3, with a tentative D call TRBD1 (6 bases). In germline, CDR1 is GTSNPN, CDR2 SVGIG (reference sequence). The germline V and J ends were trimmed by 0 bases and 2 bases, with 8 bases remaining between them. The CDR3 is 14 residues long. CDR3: CAWSVHRAGNTIYF. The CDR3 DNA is TGTGCCTGGAGTGTACACAGGGCTGGAAACACCATATATTTT.

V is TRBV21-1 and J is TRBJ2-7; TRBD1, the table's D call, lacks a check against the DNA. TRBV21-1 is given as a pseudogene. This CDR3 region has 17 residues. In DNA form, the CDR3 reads TGTGCCAGCAGCACCCACTTACCGACAGGGAGGACCTACGAGCAGTACTTC. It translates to CASSTHLPTGRTYEQYF.